This TCR beta chain was captured by sequencing in a study of tumor-infiltrating lymphocytes in localized non-small cell lung cancer (dated by TCRdb to about 2021). Background for the entire study: Patients whose samples were collected after neoadjuvant chemotherapy, as well as both smokers and never-smokers and several histologies, were included in the cohort. Resected tumor tissue and uninvolved lung tissue described as non-adjacent to the tumor were contributed by each patient, with both tissues obtained from the same patient. TCR sequencing was one of several integrated assays, alongside flow cytometry, multiplex immunofluorescence, RNA-seq, exome sequencing and proteomics, applied to the same patients. In total, the ICON cohort was made up of around 140 surgical patients who had localized non-small cell lung cancer and whose tumors were resected. The paired tumor versus uninvolved lung comparison of immunoSEQ T-cell fraction included roughly 50 patients.

TCR sequencing with the immunoSEQ assay provided the T-cell fraction in tumor and uninvolved lung tissue. Per the authors' processing: For survival analysis, patients were split into high (upper tertile) and low (lower two tertiles) T-cell fraction groups and compared by log-rank test. A signed-rank test was used to check for differences in T-cell fraction between paired tumor and uninvolved lung. Sourced from immuneACCESS, this table was stored by TCRdb with only in-frame sequences that have V and J called. A share of the clones is absent; for the studies checked, an unresolved V gene accounts for under half, and the remainder has no known explanation. The V and J calls and the clone size are those of that table, but D and trimming were determined from the DNA. For this sample there are roughly 15,000 clones; 65% to 85% appear just once. Approximately 10% of the sample lies in the top ten. The first patient joined ICON in early 2016, and enrollment wrapped up when the last patient was enrolled in the second half of 2018. In a subcohort of 65 to 85 patients, fresh tumor and matched uninvolved tissue were collected for in-depth immune analyses, with TCR sequencing among those analyses. TCR sequencing was performed on DNA isolated from bulk tissue, without cell sorting.

From cysteine to phenylalanine, the CDR3 is 13 amino acids long. Only the CDR3 part of the read is kept: 39 bases, read in frame from the first base. V drops 3 bases and J drops 7 bases, leaving 13 bases in between. CDR1 and CDR2, per the germline V gene (reference sequence), are GTSNPN and SVGIG. Study-wide findings and limitations: Because different assays used different pieces of the same tissue, intratumor heterogeneity could not be separated from technical variation. In line with immunofluorescence CD3 counts, TCRbeta sequencing supported higher T cell infiltration in tumors compared with uninvolved lung tissue. Assay coverage differed among patients according to how much tissue was available, so only a subset of the cohort had TCR sequencing. No difference in TCR-derived T-cell fraction was observed between the flow cytometry-defined immunotypes IM1 (good prognosis) and IM2 (poor prognosis).

Turning to this clone: It has no known antigen specificity. Nothing much larger sits one base from this clone, and base qualities are not available.

This chain is built from TRBV30 and TRBJ2-1, with an unclear D gene assignment. The specimen sequenced was uninvolved lung tissue not adjacent to the tumor. The clonotype was recovered from a human donor with non-small cell lung cancer. The CDR3 protein: CAWSVQYLNEQFF. The sequence in DNA is TGTGCCTGGAGCGTACAATATCTGAATGAGCAGTTCTTC.